The sequence of this TCR beta chain was determined in a study of CD8+ T cells in alopecia areata (dated by TCRdb to about 2018). Regarding the research as a whole: Treated patients were enrolled in an open-label pilot trial of oral tofacitinib, 5 to 10 mg twice daily, for moderate-to-severe alopecia areata. Tofacitinib was administered for 6 to 18 months, and 6 months of follow-up off drug were then conducted to assess delayed response and recurrence. The study used high-throughput TCRbeta sequencing to examine T cell clonal expansion in alopecia areata, in both the C3H/HeJ mouse model and human patients. Human TCRbeta sequencing covered scalp tissue and sorted CD4+ and CD8+ peripheral blood T cells from patchy and totalis/universalis alopecia areata patients and healthy controls. Tofacitinib-treated patients had biopsies at baseline and at 4 and 24 weeks of treatment, with a later scalp biopsy in several patients. Scalp clonality was compared across normal scalp (n=4), patchy alopecia areata scalp (n=8), and alopecia totalis/universalis scalp (n=8). RNA was obtained with the PAXgene miRNA kit for fixed scalp, the miRNeasy kit for PBMCs, and the RNeasy kit for mouse skin. TCRbeta CDR3 regions were amplified by immunoSEQ multiplex PCR with 35 Vbeta forward and 13 Jbeta reverse primers.

The time point label of this sample denotes: baseline before oral tofacitinib. Peripheral blood and lesional scalp punch biopsies were obtained from patients with alopecia areata. After PBMCs were isolated by density centrifugation and stained for CD3, CD4 and CD8, a FACSAria was used to sort CD4+ and CD8+ T cells. Taken from the germline V gene, the CDR1 and CDR2 loops are LGHNT and FRNRAP. The germline ends are 7 bases apart after V is trimmed by 6 bases and J by 8 bases. The CDR3 sequence holds 11 residues, the cysteine and phenylalanine included. Only CDR3 DNA is held: 33 bases, read in frame from base 1. General conclusions and limits of the study: Compared with normal scalp, lesional scalp, particularly in alopecia totalis/universalis, had higher clonality and more expanded CD8+ clones, which suggests antigenic drive. Scalp TCR repertoire analysis is complicated because resident alphabeta T cells in normal human skin are also sequenced, whereas mouse skin is dominated by gammadelta T cells. Compared with mice, TCR sequences shared between patients were less clear, possibly partly because of HLA diversity across the patient population.

This clone was seen only once. This receptor's antigen is unknown. Within one base of it there is no much larger clone, and no base qualities were kept. Libraries were prepared through the immunoSEQ multiplex PCR assay. To provide template for TCR sequencing, every sample had RNA extracted and reverse transcribed into cDNA. First-strand cDNA was synthesized using SuperScript III with a 2:1 mix of oligo-dT and random hexamers. Amplification bias was assessed with a synthetic immune receptor repertoire, and residual bias was removed computationally. The original methods were these. After raw reads were preprocessed to remove errors, the CDR3 was defined following IMGT conventions as running from the conserved cysteine to phenylalanine. Clonality was computed by normalizing Shannon entropy by log2 of the number of productive unique TCRs and subtracting the result from 1. Whether each scalp clone was CD4 or CD8 was inferred by checking scalp TCRbeta sequences against the CD4 and CD8 repertoires from sorted blood. TCRdb re-hosts the immuneACCESS table, in-frame sequences only. Its copies lack some clones; in the studies checked, an unresolved V gene accounts for under half of them, and the cause for the rest is not known. V, J and clone size are taken as reported in that table, and D and trimming were inferred from the DNA itself. The sample table contains approximately 180,000 clones; only one count was recorded for 50% to 70% of them. 1.7% of the sample is taken by the ten largest.

Here the chain combines TRBV12-5 and TRBJ1-4, with no reliable assignment of the D segment. The sample was CD4+ T cells sorted from blood, taken at week 0. The TCR comes from a human donor with alopecia areata. The CDR3 in this case is CASGHGEKLFF. The nucleotide sequence reads as follows: TGTGCTAGTGGCCATGGGGAAAAACTGTTTTTT. This CDR3, with the reference TRBV12-5 and TRBJ1-4 proteins standing in past its ends, gives the full variable domain DARVTQTPRHKVTEMGQEVTMRCQPILGHNTVFWYRQTMMQGLELLAYFRNRAPLDDSGMPKDRFSAEMPDATLATLKIQPSEPRDSAVYFCASGHGEKLFFGSGTQLSVL.